Shown below are 32 T cell receptor beta chains from a single sample sequenced in a study of post-analysis software for immune sequencing data. Study-wide results and caveats: Comparison of patients with controls showed about 5 TRBV segments more frequent in patients, TRBV5-6, TRBV5-1 and TRBV20-1 among them.

The authors incorporated unique molecular identifiers into the TCR beta cDNA libraries. TCRdb reanalysed the PCR reads using MiXCR and keeps one entry per CDR3 protein. The sample yields hundreds of thousands of distinct CDR3 sequences, around 27% seen once. Antigens of these TCRs are unknown. The source material was blood. The receptors shown here come from a girl between 5 and 17 years old with multiple sclerosis.

The chain employs TRBV5-1 and TRBJ2-5; tentative D call: TRBD2 (6 bases). Trimming stripped 3 bases from V and 5 bases from J, with 11 bases between. The CDR3 contains 13 residues. Germline-derived CDR1 and CDR2 are SGHRS and YFSETQ. CDR3 loop: CASSWGVGETQYF. In nucleotides, the CDR3 is TGCGCCAGCAGCTGGGGGGTCGGGGAGACCCAGTACTTC.

This clonotype came up many times. The chain carries TRBV5-1 and TRBJ2-7, with 13 bases lining up with TRBD2. CDR1 is SGHRS and CDR2 is YFSETQ in the germline V gene. V lost 0 bases and J lost 3; bases outside the gene matches: 0. This CDR3 has 15 residues. CDR3: CASSLGLAGGYEQYF. The CDR3 DNA sequence: TGCGCCAGCAGCTTGGGACTAGCGGGAGGCTACGAGCAGTACTTC.

This clonotype showed up just a few times. The genes are TRBV29-1 and TRBJ1-2; D is unclear. The CDR3 is 12 residues long. Per the germline V gene, CDR1 is SQVTM and CDR2 is ANQGSEA. The V and J ends lost 3 bases and 8 bases respectively, with 13 bases between them. CDR3 amino acids: CSVDGVSPGYTF. The CDR3 DNA follows: TGCAGCGTTGATGGGGTATCGCCCGGCTACACCTTC.

This clonotype appeared a few times. This chain connects TRBV5-1 to TRBJ2-3; a possible D gene is TRBD1 (7 bases). With 0 bases removed from V and 4 bases from J, the gap between germline ends came to 15 bases. The CDR3 consists of 16 residues. CDR1 is SGHRS, CDR2 YFSETQ, per germline. This CDR3 reads CASSLESGGGPDTQYF. The CDR3 DNA sequence: TGCGCCAGCAGCTTGGAATCAGGGGGAGGACCAGATACGCAGTATTTT.

This clonotype has a count of ten or more. This chain joins TRBV7-9 and TRBJ1-2; D perhaps matches TRBD1 (6 bases). Germline-derived CDR1 and CDR2 are SEHNR and FQNEAQ (reference sequence). The CDR3 has 15 residues. Trimming left V 5 bases short and J 8 bases short, with 21 bases between. The CDR3 spells CASSTSGQGRRGYTF. In DNA form, the CDR3 reads TGTGCCAGCAGCACCTCAGGGCAGGGGCGTCGGGGCTACACCTTC. Using reference TRBV7-9 and TRBJ1-2 for the parts outside the CDR3, the full variable domain is DTGVSQNPRHKITKRGQNVTFRCDPISEHNRLYWYRQTLGQGPEFLTYFQNEAQLEKSRLLSDRFSAERPKGSFSTLEIQRTEQGDSAMYLCASSTSGQGRRGYTFGSGTRLTVV.

This clonotype was detected only a few times. The CDR3: CASSYRDTTNEKLFF. The DNA for the CDR3 is TGTGCCAGCAGCTACCGGGACACAACTAATGAAAAACTGTTTTTT. This chain joins TRBV7-8 and TRBJ1-4; D perhaps matches TRBD1 (6 bases). Germline CDR1 and CDR2: SGHVS and FQNEAQ. The CDR3 runs to 15 residues. V lost 4 bases and J lost 0, with 9 bases in between.

A word on this clonotype: This may come from a read error, since a much larger clone is one base off. The chain uses TRBV27 and TRBJ2-1, with 8 bases that match TRBD2. The CDR3 contains 14 residues. The germline V gene has CDR1 MNHEY and CDR2 SMNVEV (reference sequence). The CDR3 loop is CAGSRGGPYNEQFF. CDR3 coding DNA: TGTGCCGGCAGCCGGGGGGGACCCTACAATGAGCAGTTCTTC.

The chain uses TRBV5-1 and TRBJ2-5, with D unresolved. Between the trimmed V and J ends, which lost 0 bases and 5 bases, there was a span of 8 bases. This CDR3 is 13 amino acids long. CDR1 and CDR2 from the germline V gene are SGHRS and YFSETQ. In DNA form, the CDR3 reads TGCGCCAGCAGCTTGGGCTATCGGGAGACCCAGTACTTC. It codes for CASSLGYRETQYF.

The chain uses TRBV12-3 or TRBV12-4 and TRBJ2-7, with TRBD1 matching over 7 bases. After removal of 3 bases from V and 4 bases from J, the junction contained 30 bases not matched to a gene. This CDR3 has 22 residues. The CDR3 nucleotides read TGTGCCAGCAGTTTCCGGACAGGCCCGACGCCGCACACCGGGACAAACCAATACGAGCAGTACTTC. Amino acid sequence: CASSFRTGPTPHTGTNQYEQYF.

The chain has TRBV10-2 and TRBJ2-7; D may be TRBD1 (6 bases). The V gene lost 3 bases and the J gene lost 6 bases, with 18 bases spanning the gap. CDR1 is WSHSY and CDR2 is SAAADI in the germline V gene. CDR3 size: 15 residues. This CDR3 is CASSDTGTILGEQYF. The DNA for the CDR3 is TGCGCCAGCAGTGATACCGGGACAATTCTAGGCGAGCAGTACTTC.

This clonotype was observed a handful of times. The V call is TRBV12-3 or TRBV12-4, the J call TRBJ2-1, with 7 positions matching TRBD2. The CDR3 has 15 residues. V lost 6 bases to trimming and J lost 2 bases; unmatched junction nucleotides: 7. The CDR3 region has the DNA TGTGCCAGCAGCCGTAGCGGGCTTGCCTACAATGAGCAGTTCTTC. Its translation: CASSRSGLAYNEQFF.

This clonotype turned up a few times. V usage is TRBV5-1 and J usage is TRBJ2-1, with 8 nucleotides matching TRBD2. The trim removed 2 bases at V and 0 bases at J, leaving 4 bases unmatched. Germline CDR1 is SGHRS and CDR2 is YFSETQ. This CDR3 is built from 16 residues. CDR3 in DNA: TGCGCCAGCAGCTTCGGCGCGGGGGGCTCCTACAATGAGCAGTTCTTC. Protein: CASSFGAGGSYNEQFF.

V and J are TRBV10-3 and TRBJ2-2, with D perhaps TRBD1 (6 bases). This CDR3 has 15 residues. Between the trimmed V and J ends, which lost 2 bases and 7 bases, there was a span of 14 bases. Germline V CDR1 and CDR2: ENHRY, SYGVKD. DNA of the CDR3: TGTGCCATCAGTGAGCGGAACAGGGATAGCGGGGAGCTGTTTTTT. This encodes CAISERNRDSGELFF.

There are a few counts of this clonotype. The gene calls are TRBV3-1 and TRBJ2-7, with a possible D match to TRBD1 (5 bases). Trimming stripped 5 bases from V and 3 bases from J, with 17 bases between. Germline V lookup: CDR1 LGHDT, CDR2 YNNKEL (reference sequence). This CDR3 comprises 15 residues. CDR3 amino acids: CASSVAGLVIYEQYF. CDR3 coding DNA: TGTGCCAGCAGCGTCGCAGGGTTGGTGATCTACGAGCAGTACTTC.

A remark on this clonotype: The junction departs from the called germline gene at one end, perhaps through a read error. The V call is TRBV3-1, the J call TRBJ2-1, with 7 bases fitting TRBD2. The V gene's germline CDR1 is LGHDT and CDR2 YNNKEL (reference sequence). The CDR3 has 12 amino acids. The CDR3 nucleotides are TGTACCAGCAGAGGACTAGTAAATGAGCAGTTCTTC. This sequence encodes CTSRGLVNEQFF.

The chain combines TRBV5-6 with TRBJ1-2; 7 bases map to TRBD1. This CDR3 spans 13 amino acids. J was trimmed by 7 bases and V by 2 bases; bases with no gene match: 5. CDR1 is SGHDT, CDR2 YYEEEE, per germline. CDR3 protein: CASSFDRVRGYTF. DNA of the CDR3: TGTGCCAGCAGCTTCGACAGGGTTCGTGGCTACACCTTC.

The chain is built from TRBV20-1 and TRBJ2-7, with a possible D match to TRBD1 (6 bases). Trimming pared 7 bases from V and 4 bases from J, leaving 20 bases between. Germline CDR1 DFQATT, CDR2 SNEGSKA (reference sequence). The CDR3 contains 14 residues. The CDR3, as DNA: TGCAGTGTCCGCCCCGCCAACAGGGAATACGAGCAGTACTTC. Protein: CSVRPANREYEQYF.

This clonotype was counted ten times or more. The V gene is TRBV12-3 or TRBV12-4, the J gene TRBJ2-1; no firm D call. V was cut by 1 base and J by 9 bases, with 10 bases left in between. CDR3 length equals 13 residues. CDR3 loop: CASSLDQFGEQFF. CDR3 coding DNA: TGTGCCAGCAGTTTAGATCAGTTTGGTGAGCAGTTCTTC.

This chain joins TRBV7-9 and TRBJ2-7; D may match TRBD1 or TRBD2 (5 bases each). Trimming took off 8 bases at V and 3 bases at J, with 8 bases between the two ends. CDR1 and CDR2 from the germline V gene are SEHNR and FQNEAQ (reference sequence). The CDR3 loop spans 11 amino acids. The CDR3 DNA sequence: TGTGCCAGCGAGGGGAACTACGAGCAGTACTTC. Its translation is CASEGNYEQYF.

The chain is built from TRBV12-3 or TRBV12-4 and TRBJ2-3; unclear D gene. Trimming shortened V by 6 bases and J by 4 bases, and 8 bases separated the two germline ends. CDR3 length: 12 residues. The CDR3 DNA is TGTGCCAGCAGAATCGGAGCAGATACGCAGTATTTT. This translates into CASRIGADTQYF.

The CDR3 DNA follows: TGTGCCAGCAGGCTGAACAGGGGACAAAATGAAAAACTGTTTTTT. Amino acid sequence: CASRLNRGQNEKLFF. The chain joins TRBV28 to TRBJ1-4, with 7 bases matching TRBD1. The ends lost 6 bases at V and 5 bases at J; junction bases unmatched: 9. From germline, CDR1 is MDHEN and CDR2 SYDVKM. The CDR3 is 15 residues long.

A few counts support this clonotype. The V gene is TRBV6-5, the J gene TRBJ1-2; D gene uncertain. Per the germline V gene, CDR1 is MNHEY and CDR2 is SVGAGI. The CDR3 contains 14 residues. V lost 2 bases and J lost 2, with 9 bases in between. The CDR3: CASSYGRGNYGYTF. Written as DNA, the CDR3 is TGTGCCAGCAGTTACGGACGGGGAAACTATGGCTACACCTTC.

This clonotype has ten or more counts. The V gene is TRBV12-3 or TRBV12-4, the J gene TRBJ2-5; D assignment may be TRBD1 or TRBD2 (5 bases each). The ends were cut back, 6 bases at V and 6 bases at J, with 11 bases in the middle. The CDR3 contains 12 residues. This chain's CDR3 is CASRRADKTQYF. CDR3 nucleotide sequence: TGTGCCAGCAGACGAGCGGACAAGACCCAGTACTTC.

The sample holds one count of this clonotype. This chain connects TRBV7-2 to TRBJ2-3; unclear D gene. This CDR3 is 16 amino acids long. The germline gives CDR1 SGHTA, CDR2 FQGNSA. The V end was cut by 1 base, the J end by 2 bases, with 13 bases between. CDR3: CASSLEFGRNTDTQYF. The CDR3 DNA reads TGTGCCAGCAGCTTAGAGTTCGGACGGAACACAGATACGCAGTATTTT.

This chain uses TRBV28 with TRBJ2-7, with D tentatively TRBD1 or TRBD2 (5 bases each). The J call may be incorrect, as the DNA end agrees better with TRBJ2-5. The CDR3 has 15 residues. Looked up from germline, CDR1 is MDHEN and CDR2 is SYDVKM. The CDR3 protein is CASSLSEGCGETQYF. CDR3 in DNA: TGTGCCAGCAGTTTAAGTGAGGGGTGTGGAGAGACCCAGTACTTC.

This clonotype was recorded once. J is TRBJ1-4 and V is TRBV6-5; no clear D gene. The V end lost 5 bases, the J end lost 0 bases, and 7 bases lay between the germline ends. This CDR3 contains 14 residues. From germline, CDR1 is MNHEY and CDR2 SVGAGI. CDR3 coding DNA: TGTGCCAGCAGTGGAGGTGCAACTAATGAAAAACTGTTTTTT. It encodes CASSGGATNEKLFF.

The chain links TRBV6-6 to TRBJ1-5, with D perhaps matching TRBD1 (5 bases). This CDR3 is built from 14 residues. The V end was cut by 7 bases, the J end by 1 base, with 11 bases between. CDR1 and CDR2 from the germline V gene are MNHNY and SVGAGI (reference sequence). The CDR3 loop reads CASNIGGSNQPQHF. The CDR3 DNA is TGTGCCAGCAATATTGGGGGAAGCAATCAGCCCCAGCATTTT.

The sample holds a few counts of this clonotype. The chain employs TRBV6-5 and TRBJ2-7; TRBD1 matches 7 bases. The germline V gene encodes CDR1 MNHEY and CDR2 SVGAGI. The CDR3 runs 13 residues. J lost 2 bases, V lost 8 bases, and 6 bases had no gene match. For the CDR3, the DNA is TGTGCCAGCCACGAACAGGGGACCTACGAGCAGTACTTC. Translating gives CASHEQGTYEQYF.

CDR3 protein: CASSQGASGGIGETQYF. The CDR3 region has the DNA TGTGCCAGCAGCCAAGGGGCTAGCGGGGGGATTGGAGAGACCCAGTACTTC. The chain couples TRBV7-2 to TRBJ2-5; 11 bases map to TRBD2. With V trimmed by 5 bases and J by 4 bases, 12 bases remained unmatched. CDR3 size: 17 residues. Per the germline V gene, CDR1 is SGHTA and CDR2 is FQGNSA.

The rearrangement links TRBV14 to TRBJ1-6; 9 bases are shared with TRBD1. V dropped 1 base and J dropped 0; count of bases not matched to a gene: 7. Germline V gives CDR1 SGHDN, CDR2 FVKESK. The CDR3 sequence is 19 residues long. The CDR3 region is CASSQGTGGESSYNSPLHF. In nucleotides, the CDR3 is TGTGCCAGCAGCCAAGGAACAGGGGGCGAGAGCTCCTATAATTCACCCCTCCACTTT.

This clonotype has a count of ten or more. This chain connects TRBV10-3 to TRBJ2-1, with 9 bases fitting TRBD2. The germline V gene has CDR1 ENHRY and CDR2 SYGVKD. V trimming: 10 bases; J trimming: 6 bases; junction bases outside the gene matches: 10. The length of the CDR3 is 14 residues. CDR3 residues: CATETSGGVNEQFF. CDR3 coding DNA: TGTGCCACCGAGACTAGCGGAGGGGTCAATGAGCAGTTCTTC.

This clonotype was seen only a few times. The gene calls are TRBV7-2 and TRBJ1-2; D ambiguous. V lost 2 bases, J lost 8 bases, and 12 bases lay in between. The CDR3 has 13 amino acids. Germline lookup yields CDR1 SGHTA and CDR2 FQGNSA. The CDR3 loop reads CASSLMSGRGYTF. CDR3 nucleotides: TGTGCCAGCAGCTTAATGTCTGGGAGGGGCTACACCTTC.